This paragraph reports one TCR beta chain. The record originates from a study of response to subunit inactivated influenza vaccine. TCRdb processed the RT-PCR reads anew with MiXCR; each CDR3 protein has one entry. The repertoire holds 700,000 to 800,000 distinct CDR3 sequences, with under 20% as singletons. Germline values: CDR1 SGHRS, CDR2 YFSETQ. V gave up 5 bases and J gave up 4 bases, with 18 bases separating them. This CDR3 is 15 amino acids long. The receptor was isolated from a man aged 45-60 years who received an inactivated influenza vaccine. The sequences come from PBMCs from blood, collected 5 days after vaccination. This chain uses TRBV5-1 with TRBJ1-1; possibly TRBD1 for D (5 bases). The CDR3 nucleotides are TGCGCCAGCAGTAAGTCATCCGGGGGAGTCACTGAAGCTTTCTTT. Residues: CASSKSSGGVTEAFF.